This T cell receptor beta chain was captured in a study of cytomegalovirus exposure and HLA in healthy donors. At the level of the study: There were about 85 million unique TCRs (from HLA-typed donors) in an early data release.

The trim removed 6 bases at V and 7 bases at J, leaving 14 bases unmatched. The germline V gene has CDR1 LNHDA and CDR2 SQIVND (reference sequence). The CDR3 contains 16 residues. On this clone itself: The antigen is not known.

Study observations and caveats: In an earlier analysis, most TCR beta V segments were productive about 90% or about 30% of the time. Presence/absence analyses took donor sequencing depth as roughly uniform.

The PCR employed 60 Vbeta primers together with 13 Jbeta primers. The data were produced by immunoSEQ multiplex PCR, yet TCRdb's version contains in-frame clones alone and is incomplete. The table lists 110,000 to 150,000 clones, about 82% of them singletons. This TCR was sampled from a woman in her 40s in good health and CMV-seropositive. The gene calls are TRBV19 and TRBJ1-1; TRBD1 aligns across 10 bases. Material: PBMCs. DNA for the CDR3: TGTGCCAGTAGCCTATCCAAAGGGACAGGGGCAGGTGAAGCTTTCTTT. Protein: CASSLSKGTGAGEAFF.